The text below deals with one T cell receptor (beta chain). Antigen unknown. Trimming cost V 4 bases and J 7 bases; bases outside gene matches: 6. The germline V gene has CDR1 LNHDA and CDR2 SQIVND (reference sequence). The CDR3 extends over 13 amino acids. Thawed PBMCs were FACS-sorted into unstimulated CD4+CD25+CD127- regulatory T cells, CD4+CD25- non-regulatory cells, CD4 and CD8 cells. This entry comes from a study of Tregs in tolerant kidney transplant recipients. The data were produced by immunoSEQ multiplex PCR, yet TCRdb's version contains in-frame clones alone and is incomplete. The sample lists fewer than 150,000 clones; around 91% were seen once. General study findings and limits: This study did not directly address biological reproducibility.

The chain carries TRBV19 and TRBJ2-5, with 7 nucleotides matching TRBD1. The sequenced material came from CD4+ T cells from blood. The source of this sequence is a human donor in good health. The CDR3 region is CASSRGQYGTQYF. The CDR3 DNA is TGTGCCAGTAGTAGGGGACAGTACGGGACCCAGTACTTC.